Shown below are 9 T cell receptor beta chains from a single sample sequenced in a study of OX40 agonist ivuxolimab in advanced cancers. Sequenced by immunoSEQ multiplex PCR; TCRdb stores in-frame clones only, minus some. The data contain 60,000 to 75,000 clones, 85% of them singletons. The sequencing here drew on CD4+ or CD8+ T cells sorted from blood, taken in a trial of the OX40 agonist ivuxolimab. Receptors were obtained from an adult with an advanced solid tumor such as melanoma, head and neck, liver or kidney cancer.

In this sample, this clone turned up once. The chain links TRBV19 to TRBJ1-1; D may be TRBD1 (5 bases). Germline V gene data show CDR1 as LNHDA and CDR2 as SQIVND (reference sequence). The CDR3 consists of 16 residues. Trimming took off 3 bases at V and 2 bases at J, with 16 bases between the two ends. CDR3 sequence reads: CASSIAIGTSNTEAFF. The CDR3 DNA sequence: TGTGCCAGTAGTATTGCGATAGGGACCTCAAACACTGAAGCTTTCTTT.

The chain recombines TRBV5-1 with TRBJ2-7, with a tentative D call TRBD2 (7 bases). With 0 bases removed from V and 0 bases from J, the gap between germline ends came to 22 bases. CDR1 is SGHRS and CDR2 is YFSETQ in the germline V gene. The CDR3 has 19 amino acids. For the CDR3, the DNA is TGCGCCAGCAGCTTGGATCTTGTCGGGGGGACATTCAGCTCCTACGAGCAGTACTTC. It yields the protein CASSLDLVGGTFSSYEQYF. Variable domain in full (rest from reference TRBV5-1 and TRBJ2-7): KAGVTQTPRYLIKTRGQQVTLSCSPISGHRSVSWYQQTPGQGLQFLFEYFSETQRNKGNFPGRFSGRQFSNSRSEMNVSTLELGDSALYLCASSLDLVGGTFSSYEQYFGPGTRLTVT.

This clone was counted a single time. J is TRBJ2-5 and V is TRBV10-3; no clear D. Germline V lookup: CDR1 ENHRY, CDR2 SYGVKD. The V gene lost 3 bases and the J gene lost 4 bases, with 3 bases spanning the gap. The CDR3 is 11 amino acids. This CDR3 is CAISEGETQYF. CDR3 nucleotides: TGTGCCATCAGTGAAGGAGAGACCCAGTACTTC.

This chain joins TRBV27 and TRBJ2-5; no clear D gene. This CDR3 comprises 14 residues. Between the trimmed V and J ends, which lost 6 bases and 3 bases, there was a span of 14 bases. The germline V gene encodes CDR1 MNHEY and CDR2 SMNVEV (reference sequence). CDR3 in DNA: TGTGCCAGCAGCCACCGTTCAGACAAAGAGACCCAGTACTTC. Amino acids: CASSHRSDKETQYF.

The chain has TRBV19 and TRBJ2-7; TRBD2 aligns across 7 bases. With 6 bases clipped from V and 3 bases from J, the junction kept 11 bases outside the gene matches. Germline loops: CDR1 LNHDA, CDR2 SQIVND (reference sequence). CDR3 length: 15 amino acids. This chain's CDR3 is CASSRRDYQGYEQYF. The CDR3 bases are TGTGCCAGTAGCCGCCGGGACTACCAGGGCTACGAGCAGTACTTC.

The chain has TRBV14 and TRBJ1-4; D is unresolved. Germline CDR1 and CDR2: SGHDN and FVKESK. Trimming removed 5 bases from V and 2 bases from J, with 9 bases in between. This CDR3 has 14 amino acids. CDR3 region: CASSVLGTNEKLFF. CDR3 bases: TGTGCCAGCAGCGTTTTAGGGACTAATGAAAAACTGTTTTTT.

The chain combines TRBV5-4 with TRBJ1-1; TRBD1 matches at 10 bases. The junction had 3 bases not matched to a gene; V was cut back by 7 bases and J by 3 bases. Germline assignment: CDR1 SGHNT and CDR2 YYREEE (reference sequence). This CDR3 spans 13 amino acids. CDR3 sequence: CASEGQGHTEAFF. In DNA form, the CDR3 reads TGTGCCAGCGAGGGACAGGGGCACACTGAAGCTTTCTTT. The variable domain in full, completed from reference TRBV5-4 and TRBJ1-1, reads ETGVTQSPTHLIKTRGQQVTLRCSSQSGHNTVSWYQQALGQGPQFIFQYYREEENGRGNFPPRFSGLQFPNYSSELNVNALELDDSALYLCASEGQGHTEAFFGQGTRLTVV.

This chain links TRBV11-2 with TRBJ2-7, with D perhaps assigned TRBD1 or TRBD2 (6 bases each). The V end lost 5 bases, the J end lost 4 bases, and 18 bases lay between the germline ends. Per germline, CDR1 SGHAT and CDR2 FQNNGV. The CDR3 consists of 15 residues. CDR3 nucleotide sequence: TGTGCCAGCAGCGCCTGGAGGGGGAGTGGTTACGAGCAGTACTTC. This encodes CASSAWRGSGYEQYF.

This chain joins TRBV2 and TRBJ2-3, with D maybe TRBD2 (7 bases). Trimming shortened V by 1 base and J by 4 bases, and 12 bases separated the two germline ends. Germline CDR1 SNHLY, CDR2 FYNNEI. The length of the CDR3 is 15 residues. The CDR3 DNA follows: TGTGCCAGCAGTGAAGTTGGCGGGGGCTCAGATACGCAGTATTTT. The encoded protein is CASSEVGGGSDTQYF.